Listed here are 14 T cell receptor beta chains from one sample, sequenced in a study of T-cell reconstitution after alpha-beta-depleted transplantation in children. Preparing the TCRbeta library involved the use of unique molecular identifiers. From the PCR reads, TCRdb called clonotypes with MiXCR, one entry per CDR3 protein. The sample has hundreds of thousands of distinct CDR3 sequences, approximately 20% seen once; the top ten hold roughly 3.3%. Sample: PBMCs from the stem cell graft donor, taken from the stem cell graft. The receptors were gathered from a human donor who donated a stem cell graft to a child with acute lymphoblastic leukemia.

In its sample, this clonotype was seen a few times. The rearrangement joins TRBV11-2 to TRBJ2-7, with D perhaps matching TRBD2 (5 bases). The V end lost 4 bases, the J end lost 0 bases, and 10 bases lay between the germline ends. Germline values: CDR1 SGHAT, CDR2 FQNNGV. CDR3 length equals 14 residues. The CDR3 bases are TGTGCCAGCAGCTCCGAGGGTCCCTCCTACGAGCAGTACTTC. Translated: CASSSEGPSYEQYF. Full variable domain (remainder filled in from reference TRBV11-2 and TRBJ2-7): EAGVAQSPRYKIIEKRQSVAFWCNPISGHATLYWYQQILGQGPKLLIQFQNNGVVDDSQLPKDRFSAERLKGVDSTLKIQPAKLEDSAVYLCASSSEGPSYEQYFGPGTRLTVT.

This clonotype was found a few times. The V and J genes are TRBV2 and TRBJ2-1, with no clear D. V gave up 7 bases and J gave up 8 bases, with 12 bases separating them. The CDR3 covers 12 residues. Germline V gene data show CDR1 as SNHLY and CDR2 as FYNNEI. The CDR3 DNA reads TGTGCCAGCACAGTGACCGGCTATGAGCAGTTCTTC. This sequence encodes CASTVTGYEQFF. The full variable domain, rest sourced from reference TRBV2 and TRBJ2-1, is EPEVTQTPSHQVTQMGQEVILRCVPISNHLYFYWYRQILGQKVEFLVSFYNNEISEKSEIFDDQFSVERPDGSNFTLKIRSTKLEDSAMYFCASTVTGYEQFFGPGTRLTVL.

V usage is TRBV15 and J usage is TRBJ1-5; D is possibly TRBD1 (5 bases). This CDR3 has 13 residues. Germline CDR1 is LNHNV and CDR2 is YYDKDF (reference sequence). Deletions cut 9 bases from V and 0 bases from J, with 9 bases between. CDR3 sequence reads: CATSQGSNQPQHF. CDR3 nucleotide sequence: TGTGCCACATCCCAGGGTAGCAATCAGCCCCAGCATTTT.

This clonotype was observed a handful of times. The chain joins TRBV29-1 to TRBJ2-1; tentatively, D is TRBD2 (6 bases). Per germline, CDR1 SQVTM and CDR2 ANQGSEA. The CDR3 spans 15 residues. The V and J ends lost 6 bases and 9 bases respectively, with 24 bases between them. The CDR3 region is CSVVLGAGYLVEQFF. CDR3 bases: TGCAGCGTCGTCCTTGGCGCGGGGTATCTTGTTGAGCAGTTCTTC.

The V call is TRBV10-2, the J call TRBJ2-1, with D possibly matching TRBD2 (6 bases). Germline lookup yields CDR1 WSHSY and CDR2 SAAADI. Trimming shortened V by 6 bases and J by 9 bases, and 21 bases separated the two germline ends. The CDR3 totals 15 residues. The CDR3 nucleotides are TGCGCCAGCAGCCCGACTAGAGGGTCCCCCTCTGAGCAGTTCTTC. Translating gives CASSPTRGSPSEQFF.

This chain uses TRBV2 with TRBJ2-2; D may correspond to TRBD1 or TRBD2 (6 bases each). Trimming left V 4 bases short and J 4 bases short, with 13 bases between. The length of the CDR3 is 15 residues. From germline, CDR1 is SNHLY and CDR2 FYNNEI. The CDR3 region is CASSAEQGGTGELFF. The CDR3 DNA is TGTGCCAGCAGTGCGGAACAGGGAGGCACCGGGGAGCTGTTTTTT.

This clonotype was seen only a few times. The chain couples TRBV29-1 to TRBJ2-3, with 15 bases matching TRBD2. Per the germline V gene, CDR1 is SQVTM and CDR2 is ANQGSEA. This CDR3 is 18 amino acids long. Germline trimming cut 1 base from V and 7 bases from J; bases unmatched to any gene: 12. The CDR3 spells CSVEVYPGLAGGTHTQYF. The CDR3 DNA follows: TGCAGCGTTGAAGTCTACCCTGGACTAGCGGGAGGGACCCATACGCAGTATTTT.

Ten or more counts support this clonotype. The chain carries TRBV7-6 and TRBJ2-1; a possible D gene is TRBD2 (6 bases). The V gene's germline CDR1 is SGHVS and CDR2 FNYEAQ. This CDR3 region has 15 residues. The ends were cut back, 1 base at V and 0 bases at J, with 7 bases in the middle. The chain's CDR3 is CASSLVSGSYNEQFF. Written as DNA, the CDR3 is TGTGCCAGCAGCTTAGTTAGCGGCTCCTACAATGAGCAGTTCTTC. Together with reference TRBV7-6 and TRBJ2-1, the CDR3 gives the full variable domain: GAGVSQSPRYKVTKRGQDVALRCDPISGHVSLYWYRQALGQGPEFLTYFNYEAQQDKSGLPNDRFSAERPEGSISTLTIQRTEQRDSAMYRCASSLVSGSYNEQFFGPGTRLTVL.

The sample holds a few counts of this clonotype. The chain uses TRBV9 and TRBJ2-1; 7 bases fit TRBD2. The CDR3 is 15 residues long. Looked up from germline, CDR1 is SGDLS and CDR2 is YYNGEE. With V trimmed by 6 bases and J by 0 bases, 6 bases remained unmatched. The CDR3 loop reads CASTGTTASYNEQFF. In DNA form, the CDR3 reads TGTGCCAGCACCGGGACTACCGCCTCCTACAATGAGCAGTTCTTC.

This clonotype was seen only a few times. The chain recombines TRBV5-1 with TRBJ1-1; no clear D gene. Germline CDR1 SGHRS, CDR2 YFSETQ. The CDR3 extends over 15 amino acids. V shed 3 bases and J shed 0 bases, with 12 bases lying between them. In DNA, the CDR3 is TGCGCCAGCAGCTATGAACCCCTATTGAACACTGAAGCTTTCTTT. Translating gives CASSYEPLLNTEAFF.

Only a few counts were recorded for this clonotype. Written as DNA, the CDR3 is TGCAGTGCTAGAGTAAGCGTGGCAGGCTATAATTCACCCCTCCACTTT. Translated, it gives CSARVSVAGYNSPLHF. The V gene is TRBV20-1, the J gene TRBJ1-6; D gene uncertain. V lost 1 base and J lost 3, with 13 bases in between. This CDR3 comprises 16 residues. Germline V lookup: CDR1 DFQATT, CDR2 SNEGSKA (reference sequence).

This clonotype appeared a few times. The chain combines TRBV12-3 or TRBV12-4 with TRBJ2-3, with D possibly matching TRBD2 (6 bases). The V gene lost 3 bases and the J gene lost 1 base, with 11 bases spanning the gap. This CDR3 comprises 15 residues. CDR3 region: CASSLSSARTDTQYF. The CDR3 DNA sequence: TGTGCCAGCAGTTTGTCTAGCGCTCGCACAGATACGCAGTATTTT.

The chain recombines TRBV5-1 with TRBJ1-2; weak D call: TRBD1 (5 bases). Trimming left V 4 bases short and J 4 bases short, with 14 bases between. The CDR3 loop spans 14 amino acids. CDR1 SGHRS and CDR2 YFSETQ come from the germline V gene. The CDR3 bases are TGCGCCAGCAGCAGTAGAGGGGACGCCTATGGCTACACCTTC. Translated, it gives CASSSRGDAYGYTF.

The chain couples TRBV12-3 or TRBV12-4 to TRBJ2-7, with TRBD2 matching over 13 bases. The length of the CDR3 is 16 residues. The ends lost 5 bases at V and 4 bases at J; junction bases unmatched: 8. The CDR3: CASSPGTSGIAYEQYF. DNA of the CDR3: TGTGCCAGCAGTCCCGGGACTAGCGGGATAGCGTACGAGCAGTACTTC.